A single TCR beta chain is shown here with its context. This sample is drawn from a study of blood T cell repertoires in COVID-19. Study overall: COVID-19 samples, acute and convalescent, were from the United States, Italy and Spain. Sample material is recorded as cDNA or gDNA derived from T cells, B-cell-depleted T cells, or PBMCs.

Individuals aged roughly 18 to 90 years were recruited from about two dozen US areas. Participants reported their clinical history, and cohort assignment relied on those reports. The CDR3 is 17 amino acids. V was pared by 3 bases and J by 4 bases, with 14 bases of the junction left unmatched. TCRdb's copy holds only in-frame clones and misses some; the assay was immunoSEQ multiplex PCR. The table includes under 300,000 clones, approximately 91% detected once. Sequenced input: PBMCs or T cells enriched from blood (not recorded which). This TCR came from a woman in her thirties or forties with acute COVID-19. V is TRBV23-1 and J is TRBJ2-7; TRBD1 matches 8 bases. TRBV23-1 is noted as an ORF with a role that remains uncertain. This chain's CDR3 is CASSHRRLRGRGYEQYF. In DNA, the CDR3 is TGCGCCAGCAGTCACCGGCGTCTCAGGGGGCGCGGGTACGAGCAGTACTTC.